This record looks at one T cell receptor (beta chain) sequence and its context. What it binds is unknown. The data belong to a study of T cell responses to AZD1222 COVID-19 vaccine. Study results and caveats: Variant regions that are unmutated are reportedly the target of nearly half of spike-specific TCRs.

TCRdb's table, derived via immunoSEQ multiplex PCR, lists solely in-frame clones and lacks some. The top ten hold approximately 1.4% of the sample, which has about 150,000 clones, approximately 91% seen once. Trimming cost V 0 bases and J 6 bases; bases outside gene matches: 14. The germline V gene has CDR1 SGDLS and CDR2 YYNGEE. The CDR3 is 17 residues long. This sequence originates from an adult who received the AZD1222 COVID-19 vaccine. The chain combines TRBV9 with TRBJ2-7, with 8 bases that match TRBD1. This material consisted of peripheral blood, taken 28 days after the second AZD1222 dose. DNA for the CDR3: TGTGCCAGCAGCGTAGGGTCCTGGACAGGGTCGGGTCGCGAGCAGTACTTC. Translating gives CASSVGSWTGSGREQYF. The full variable domain, with the rest looked up from reference TRBV9 and TRBJ2-7, is DSGVTQTPKHLITATGQRVTLRCSPRSGDLSVYWYQQSLDQGLQFLIQYYNGEERAKGNILERFSAQQFPDLHSELNLSSLELGDSALYFCASSVGSWTGSGREQYFGPGTRLTVT.